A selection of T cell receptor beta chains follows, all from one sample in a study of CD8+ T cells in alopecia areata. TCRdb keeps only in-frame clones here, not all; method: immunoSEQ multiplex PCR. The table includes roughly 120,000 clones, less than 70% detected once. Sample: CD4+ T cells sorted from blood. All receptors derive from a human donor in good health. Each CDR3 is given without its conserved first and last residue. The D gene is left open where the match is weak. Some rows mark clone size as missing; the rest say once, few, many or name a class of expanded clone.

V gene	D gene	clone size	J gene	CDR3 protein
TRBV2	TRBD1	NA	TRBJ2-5	ASSVGDRAKY
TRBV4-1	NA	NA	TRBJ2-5	ASSQVSAEETQY
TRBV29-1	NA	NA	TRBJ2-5	SVEGSGTRETQY
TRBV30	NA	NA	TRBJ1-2	AWSAGLSYGYT
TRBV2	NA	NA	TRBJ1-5	ASSDAGQPQH
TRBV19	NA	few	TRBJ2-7	ASTSPAREQY
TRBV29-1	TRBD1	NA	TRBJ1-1	SVGDRVGSTEAF
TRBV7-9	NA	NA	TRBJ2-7	ASSAETLRQY
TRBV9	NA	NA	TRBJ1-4	ASSPPDANEKLF
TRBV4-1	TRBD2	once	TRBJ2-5	ASSHPGLAGTETQY
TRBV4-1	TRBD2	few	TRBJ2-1	ASSQDKMSGGASYNEQF
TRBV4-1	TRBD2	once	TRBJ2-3	ASRKSGGADGDTQY
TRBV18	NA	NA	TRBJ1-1	ASSPAWDGLLNTEAF
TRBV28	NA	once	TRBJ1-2	ASSSSTRYT
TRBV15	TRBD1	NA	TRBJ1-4	ATSRAGGTGREKLF
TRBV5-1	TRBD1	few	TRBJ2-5	ASSHTGGKETQY
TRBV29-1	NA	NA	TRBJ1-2	SARVTGSDGYT
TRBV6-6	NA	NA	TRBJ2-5	ASSYSEETQY
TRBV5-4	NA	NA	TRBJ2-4	ASSLDSGIQY
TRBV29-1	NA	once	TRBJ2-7	SVVGSYEQY
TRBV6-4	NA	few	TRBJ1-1	ASQRNTEAF
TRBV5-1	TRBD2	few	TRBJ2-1	ATRPLAGSSYNEQF
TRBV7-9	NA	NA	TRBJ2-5	ASRETVLTLETQY
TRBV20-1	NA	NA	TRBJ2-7	SARGLQQY
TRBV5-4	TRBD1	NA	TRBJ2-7	ASSGDRGRQY
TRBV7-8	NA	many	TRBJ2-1	ASSLGTGAPRNEQF
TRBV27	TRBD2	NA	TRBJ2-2	ASSPNRGAGELF
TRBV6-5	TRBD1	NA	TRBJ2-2	ASARDRVDTGELF
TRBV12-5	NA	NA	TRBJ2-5	ASGLAYRVEEAETQY
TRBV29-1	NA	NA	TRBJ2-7	SGGTETYEQY
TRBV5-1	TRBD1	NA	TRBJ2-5	ASSLGTGGGETQY
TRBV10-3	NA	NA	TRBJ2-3	ASSEAARFSTDTQY
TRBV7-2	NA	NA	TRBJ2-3	ASSTHVADTQY
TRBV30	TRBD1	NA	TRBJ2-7	AWSARTGPYEQY
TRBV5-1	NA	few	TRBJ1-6	ASSLQDGAPLH
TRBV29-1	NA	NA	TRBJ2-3	SVEEGGGTAQY
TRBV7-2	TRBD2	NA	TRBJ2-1	ASSRSGLGSYNEQF
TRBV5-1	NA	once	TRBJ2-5	ASRGQETQY
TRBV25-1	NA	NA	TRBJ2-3	ASSEVSRTASTDTQY
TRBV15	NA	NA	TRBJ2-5	ATSRDLGETQY
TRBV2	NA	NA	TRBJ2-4	ASSEAVEAGLDIQY
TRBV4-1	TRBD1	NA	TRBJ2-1	ASSQGDSLDEQF
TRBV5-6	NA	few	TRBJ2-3	ASSLGDTQY
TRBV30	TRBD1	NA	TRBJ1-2	AWTDRGAYGYT
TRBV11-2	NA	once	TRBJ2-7	ASSPDRSYEQY